The TCR beta chain under discussion was sequenced for a study of T cell repertoires in cytomegalovirus infection. Study-level information: Indications came from public TCR beta signatures; they pointed to CMV infection and to a matching HLA type.

This clonotype was recorded a few times. No antigen is known for it. TCRdb processed the reads anew with MiXCR; each CDR3 protein has one entry. Here the sample spans about 890,000 distinct CDR3 sequences, around 32% being singletons. The material sequenced was cultured CD8+ T cells from PBMCs, taken from culture after CMV antigen stimulation. This receptor was obtained from a human donor in good health (CMV status not recorded). Some clones in this sample may be carry-over from other donors' samples.

CDR3 sequence reads: CASSVDATGLYNEQFF. CDR3 in DNA: TGTGCCAGCAGCGTAGATGCGACAGGGTTATACAATGAGCAGTTCTTC. The rearrangement links TRBV9 to TRBJ2-1; 7 nucleotides line up with TRBD1. The junction had 7 bases not matched to a gene; V was cut back by 0 bases and J by 4 bases. This CDR3 is 16 amino acids long. The germline V gene encodes CDR1 SGDLS and CDR2 YYNGEE.